This T cell receptor beta chain was sequenced for a study of cytomegalovirus exposure and HLA in healthy donors. The PCR was carried out with 60 Vbeta primers and 13 Jbeta primers. Libraries were prepared by immunoSEQ multiplex PCR; TCRdb keeps only in-frame clonotypes and omits some of them. Among 80,000 to 130,000 clones listed, around 80% were seen once. V was cut by 0 bases and J by 7 bases, with 11 bases left in between. Germline CDR1 and CDR2: SGHKS and YYEKEE (reference sequence). This CDR3 has 13 residues. This chain uses TRBV5-5 with TRBJ2-7, with no clear D. The sequence was obtained from a female donor in good health and CMV-seropositive. Sequencing was performed on PBMCs. The CDR3 bases are TGTGCCAGCAGCTTGGTCGTAGTGGAGGAGCAGTACTTC. Translating gives CASSLVVVEEQYF.